What follows describes a single TCR beta chain. This entry is derived from a study of blood T cell repertoires in COVID-19. Study background: Samples representing acute and convalescent COVID-19 were sourced from the United States, Italy and Spain. In each case, the material was cDNA or gDNA derived from T cells, B-cell-depleted T cells, or PBMCs.

Trimming removed 5 bases at V and 6 bases at J, with 20 bases between. The germline gives CDR1 SGHTA, CDR2 FQGNSA. This CDR3 is 15 amino acids long. In the source study's methods: Reference gene primer amplification gave estimated nucleated cell counts. Assay used: immunoSEQ multiplex PCR; TCRdb lists only in-frame clones, some missing. V, J and clone size derive from that table, while D and trimming were established from the DNA sequence. The top ten hold 9.5% to 15% of the sample, which has approximately 94,000 clones, about 83% seen once. Sequencing used peripheral blood. The genes are TRBV7-2 and TRBJ2-7, with D perhaps matching TRBD2 (6 bases). The receptor was derived from a human donor in a cohort sampled during active COVID-19. CDR3 sequence reads: CASSAQPGSVVEQYF. DNA for the CDR3: TGTGCCAGCAGCGCGCAACCCGGGAGCGTAGTCGAGCAGTACTTC.